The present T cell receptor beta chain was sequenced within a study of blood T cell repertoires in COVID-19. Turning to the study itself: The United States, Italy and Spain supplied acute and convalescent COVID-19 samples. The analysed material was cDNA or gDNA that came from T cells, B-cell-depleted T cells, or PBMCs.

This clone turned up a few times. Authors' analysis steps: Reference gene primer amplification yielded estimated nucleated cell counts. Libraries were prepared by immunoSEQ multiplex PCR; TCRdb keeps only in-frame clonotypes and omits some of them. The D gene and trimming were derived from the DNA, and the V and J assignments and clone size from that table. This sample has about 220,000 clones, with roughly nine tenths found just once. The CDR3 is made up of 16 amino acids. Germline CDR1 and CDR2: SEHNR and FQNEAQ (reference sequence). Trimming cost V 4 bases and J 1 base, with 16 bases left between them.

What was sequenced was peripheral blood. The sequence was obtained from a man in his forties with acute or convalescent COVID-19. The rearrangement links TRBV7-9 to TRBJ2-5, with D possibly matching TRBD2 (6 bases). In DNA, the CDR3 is TGTGCCAGCAGCTGGATTGGGGGGTACTCCCAAGAGACCCAGTACTTC. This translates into CASSWIGGYSQETQYF. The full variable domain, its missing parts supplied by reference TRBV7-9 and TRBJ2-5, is DTGVSQNPRHKITKRGQNVTFRCDPISEHNRLYWYRQTLGQGPEFLTYFQNEAQLEKSRLLSDRFSAERPKGSFSTLEIQRTEQGDSAMYLCASSWIGGYSQETQYFGPGTRLLVL.